The rows below give T cell receptor beta chains drawn from one sample of a study of human T cells and chemical hapten exposure. TCRdb re-analysed the RACE reads in MiXCR, keeping a single row per CDR3 protein. Among about 360,000 distinct CDR3 sequences listed, approximately 6.3% were seen once. Sequenced material: whole blood, taken in connection with sensitization to the hapten diphenylcyclopropenone (DPC). These TCRs come from a woman younger than 35 with alopecia areata. Some clones in this sample may be carry-over from other donors' samples. Both conserved end residues are part of each CDR3. The D gene is left open where the match is weak. Size is stated for part of the rows, as once, few or many counts, or as a class when the clone is expanded.

abundance | j_gene | v_gene | d_gene | CDR3nt | CDR3aa
many | TRBJ1-1 | TRBV20-1 | - | TGCAGTGCCGTTAAGGGGGGTTTGAACCCTGAAGCTTTCTTT | CSAVKGGLNPEAFF
- | TRBJ2-3 | TRBV20-1 | TRBD2 | TGCAGTGCTACCCCTAGCGGGGTGGGTCATACGCAGTATTTT | CSATPSGVGHTQYF
many | TRBJ1-1 | TRBV5-1 | TRBD1 | TGCGCCAGCAGCTTGCCCGGACAGGGCACTGAAGCTTTCTTT | CASSLPGQGTEAFF
few | TRBJ2-7 | TRBV10-3 | TRBD1 | TGTGCCATCAGACCCGGGACAGGGGTGTACGAGCAGTACTTC | CAIRPGTGVYEQYF
- | TRBJ1-5 | TRBV4-2 | TRBD1 | TGTGCCAGCAGCCAACGACAGGGGAGTCAGCCCCAGCATTTT | CASSQRQGSQPQHF
few | TRBJ1-1 | TRBV20-1 | - | TGCAGTGCGCGAGGACAAACGGACACTGAAGCTTTCTTT | CSARGQTDTEAFF
many | TRBJ1-1 | TRBV5-5 | - | TGTGCCAGCAGCTTGGCAGGGGACCGAGCTTTCTTT | CASSLAGDRAFF
many | TRBJ1-4 | TRBV13 | TRBD1 | TGTGCCAGCAGCTCCAGACAGGGAAAACTGTTTTTT | CASSSRQGKLFF
few | TRBJ1-6 | TRBV12-3/TRBV12-4 | - | TGTGCCAGCACCTCACAACAGGGCTCACCCCTCCACTTT | CASTSQQGSPLHF
few | TRBJ2-3 | TRBV10-2 | - | TGCGCCAGCAGTGATTTATTGGGCACAGATACGCAGTATTTT | CASSDLLGTDTQYF
- | TRBJ2-7 | TRBV12-5 | TRBD2 | TGTGCTAGTGGTTTGACATCGGGCGGGGGGCAGCCCTACGAGCAGTACTTC | CASGLTSGGGQPYEQYF
few | TRBJ2-1 | TRBV25-1 | - | TGTGCCAGCGCAAAGGACATCGGTGAGCAGTTCTTC | CASAKDIGEQFF
many | TRBJ2-3 | TRBV4-1 | TRBD1 | TGCGCCAGCAGCCAAGTCCGGGACAGGGGCACAGATACGCAGTATTTT | CASSQVRDRGTDTQYF
few | TRBJ1-2 | TRBV6-6 | TRBD1 | TGTGCCAGCAACCCGGACAGGGACTATGGCTACACCTTC | CASNPDRDYGYTF
many | TRBJ2-3 | TRBV9 | - | TGTGCCAGCAGCTCCAGAGACCGTGATTCCACAGATACGCAGTATTTT | CASSSRDRDSTDTQYF
many | TRBJ2-3 | TRBV6-2/TRBV6-3 | TRBD2 | TGTGCCAGCAGTCCTGGGGGACTAGCGGGGGTCCTTAGCACAGATACGCAGTATTTT | CASSPGGLAGVLSTDTQYF
many | TRBJ2-7 | TRBV6-6 | TRBD1 | TGTGCCAGCAGTCGGGGACAGGGGGGCCCGGAGCAGTACTTC | CASSRGQGGPEQYF
- | TRBJ1-2 | TRBV5-6 | - | TGTGCCAGCAGCTTGGAGGCAGGAATAACCTACTATGGCTACACCTTC | CASSLEAGITYYGYTF
- | TRBJ1-3 | TRBV6-1 | TRBD1 | TGTGCCAGCAGCGACAGGGCCACCATACGCCTCCCCTCTGGAAACACCATATATTTT | CASSDRATIRLPSGNTIYF
many | TRBJ2-2 | TRBV20-1 | TRBD2 | TGCAGTGCCAGAGCGGGGGGGCTCGACACCGGGGAGCTGTTTTTT | CSARAGGLDTGELFF
many | TRBJ2-3 | TRBV6-1 | - | TGTGCCAGTGATGATGGGGAGGCAGATACGCAGTATTTT | CASDDGEADTQYF
- | TRBJ2-2 | TRBV29-1 | - | TGCAGCGTTGAGGGAGGAGGGAACACCGGGGAGCTGTTTTTT | CSVEGGGNTGELFF
many | TRBJ2-7 | TRBV9 | TRBD1 | TGTGCCAGCAGCGCCGATGGGACAGGGACCTACGAGCAGTACTTC | CASSADGTGTYEQYF
- | TRBJ1-1 | TRBV6-2/TRBV6-3 | TRBD1 | TGTGCCAGCAGTTACGGGGGACAGCCGAACACTGAAGCTTTCTTT | CASSYGGQPNTEAFF
few | TRBJ2-5 | TRBV4-2 | - | TGTGCCAGCAGCGTACACGGGACAAAAGAGACCCAGTACTTC | CASSVHGTKETQYF
few | TRBJ2-6 | TRBV7-2 | - | TGTGCCAGCAGCGTCGACCCCGGGTCCAACGTCCTGACTTTC | CASSVDPGSNVLTF
few | TRBJ2-3 | TRBV5-1 | - | TGCGCCAGCAGCTGGAGGCCCCAAAGCACAGATACGCAGTATTTT | CASSWRPQSTDTQYF
- | TRBJ1-5 | TRBV6-2/TRBV6-3 | - | TGTGCCAGCAGTTACCGGGATCAGCCCCAGCATTTT | CASSYRDQPQHF
many | TRBJ1-6 | TRBV4-1 | - | TGCGCCAGCAGCCAATCAGGCGGTGATAATTCACCCCTCCACTTT | CASSQSGGDNSPLHF
- | TRBJ2-7 | TRBV20-1 | TRBD2 | TGCAGTGCGGGGATTAGCGGGGCATACTACGAGCAGTACTTC | CSAGISGAYYEQYF
few | TRBJ1-2 | TRBV20-1 | TRBD1 | TGCAGTGCTTGGGACAGTCGGGGCTACACCTTC | CSAWDSRGYTF
many | TRBJ2-3 | TRBV4-3 | - | TGCGCCAGCAGCCCCTTAGAGGGAGGTCCAGATACGCAGTATTTT | CASSPLEGGPDTQYF
many | TRBJ1-3 | TRBV20-1 | TRBD1 | TGCAGTGCTCCCGACAGGGACTCTGGAAACACCATATATTTT | CSAPDRDSGNTIYF
- | TRBJ2-3 | TRBV5-1 | TRBD2 | TGCGCCAGCAGCCTCACTAGCGGGGGGGCCCCAGATACGCAGTATTTT | CASSLTSGGAPDTQYF
many | TRBJ2-3 | TRBV5-1 | - | TGCGCCAGCAGCTTAGGAGGGCTTAGCACAGATACGCAGTATTTT | CASSLGGLSTDTQYF
many | TRBJ1-5 | TRBV6-5 | - | TGTGCCAGCAGGACAAGACAGGATCAGCCCCAGCATTTT | CASRTRQDQPQHF
- | TRBJ2-7 | TRBV6-5 | - | TGTGCCAGCAGCCCTGCCGAGGACGAGCAGTACTTC | CASSPAEDEQYF
few | TRBJ1-4 | TRBV12-3/TRBV12-4 | - | TGTGCCAGCAGTTTAGTGCAGGGACCTGAAAAACTGTTTTTT | CASSLVQGPEKLFF
few | TRBJ2-3 | TRBV7-2 | - | TGTGCCAGCAGCTTTATGACGGCGGGCGGCGAAGATACGCAGTATTTT | CASSFMTAGGEDTQYF
- | TRBJ2-1 | TRBV19 | - | TGTGCCAAACCGCCCGGCCTCTACAATGAGCAGTTCTTC | CAKPPGLYNEQFF
few | TRBJ1-6 | TRBV12-3/TRBV12-4 | - | TGTGCCAGCAGTCTAAGACTTCTTCAGGGATCACCCCTCCACTTT | CASSLRLLQGSPLHF